Following are 25 T cell receptor beta chains from one sample sequenced in a study of human T cells and chemical hapten exposure. Time point given: patch test 2, 6 weeks after DPC sensitization. Treatment indicated: therapeutic diphenylcyclopropenone sensitization with weekly scalp DPC. TCRdb re-analysed the RACE reads in MiXCR, keeping a single row per CDR3 protein. The repertoire holds approximately 350,000 distinct CDR3 sequences, under 6.5% seen once, with about 5% in the top ten. The specimen comprised whole blood, sampled in connection with sensitization to the hapten diphenylcyclopropenone (DPC). These receptors were collected from a young woman with alopecia areata. Some clones in this sample may be carry-over from other donors' samples.

This clonotype appeared many times. Here the CDR3 DNA reads TGTGCCAGCAGCTCCCTGGGCGGGGGCTCTGAAGCTTTCTTT. The encoded protein is CASSSLGGGSEAFF. This rearrangement joins TRBV7-8 to TRBJ1-1; D is possibly TRBD1 (6 bases). Per the germline V gene, CDR1 is SGHVS and CDR2 is FQNEAQ. The length of the CDR3 is 14 residues. Deletions cut 4 bases from V and 6 bases from J, with 15 bases between.

The rearrangement links TRBV2 to TRBJ1-6, with a tentative D call TRBD1 (6 bases). The V end was cut by 11 bases, the J end by 8 bases, with 16 bases between. Germline values: CDR1 SNHLY, CDR2 FYNNEI. This CDR3 comprises 13 residues. CDR3: CAGQTGIYSPLHF. CDR3 in DNA: TGTGCCGGCCAGACAGGAATTTATTCACCCCTCCACTTT. The full variable domain, rest sourced from reference TRBV2 and TRBJ1-6, is EPEVTQTPSHQVTQMGQEVILRCVPISNHLYFYWYRQILGQKVEFLVSFYNNEISEKSEIFDDQFSVERPDGSNFTLKIRSTKLEDSAMYFCAGQTGIYSPLHFGNGTRLTVT.

V usage is TRBV11-3 and J usage is TRBJ2-1; D ambiguous. There are 14 residues in the CDR3. Trimming took 1 base from V and 5 from J, leaving 9 bases between them. The germline V gene has CDR1 SGHNT and CDR2 YENEEA. DNA of the CDR3: TGTGCCAGCAGCTTAGGTCGCGGAAACAATGAGCAGTTCTTC. Its protein product is CASSLGRGNNEQFF.

The chain recombines TRBV6-5 with TRBJ2-2, with D unclear. Germline V gene sequence: CDR1 MNHEY, CDR2 SVGAGI. There are 15 residues in the CDR3. V was clipped by 0 bases and J by 7 bases, with 12 bases between them. CDR3 nucleotide sequence: TGTGCCAGCAGTTACTCGAGTACGACCAGCGGGGAGCTGTTTTTT. It translates to CASSYSSTTSGELFF.

This clonotype was seen at least ten times. The rearrangement links TRBV20-1 to TRBJ1-2; D unclear. CDR1 is DFQATT and CDR2 is SNEGSKA in the germline V gene (reference sequence). This CDR3 is built from 11 residues. Trimming cost V 6 bases and J 8 bases, with 13 bases left between them. The CDR3: CSAPPSAGYTF. CDR3 DNA: TGCAGTGCGCCCCCATCAGCGGGCTACACCTTC.

This clonotype was recorded at least ten times. V is TRBV6-5 and J is TRBJ1-2; D remains unclear. Trimming pared 5 bases from V and 1 base from J, leaving 8 bases between. Germline CDR1 is MNHEY and CDR2 is SVGAGI. The CDR3 is 13 residues long. The CDR3 DNA reads TGTGCCAGCAGTCTAGAAGATAACTATGGCTACACCTTC. This gives the protein CASSLEDNYGYTF.

This clonotype was recorded many times. V and J are TRBV4-3 and TRBJ1-2, with a tentative D call TRBD1 (5 bases). Trimming removed 1 base from V and 4 bases from J, with 13 bases in between. Germline loops: CDR1 LGHNA, CDR2 YSLEER. The CDR3 runs to 15 residues. The CDR3 DNA follows: TGCGCCAGCAGCCAAGGTCCAGGGCTTACCTATGGCTACACCTTC. Translation: CASSQGPGLTYGYTF.

This chain connects TRBV6-2 or TRBV6-3 to TRBJ2-3; no clear D. Germline V CDR1 and CDR2: MNHEY, SVGEGT. The V end was cut by 2 bases, the J end by 2 bases, with 11 bases between. The CDR3 covers 15 residues. The chain's CDR3 is CASSYLWPITDTQYF. The CDR3 DNA reads as TGTGCCAGCAGTTACCTATGGCCGATCACAGATACGCAGTATTTT.

This clonotype came up a few times. This sequence joins TRBV20-1 and TRBJ2-7; no firm D call. The CDR3 runs to 11 residues. CDR1 is DFQATT, CDR2 SNEGSKA, per germline (reference sequence). Trimming took 3 bases from V and 4 from J, leaving 7 bases between them. CDR3 amino acids: CSARRIYEQYF. Written as DNA, the CDR3 is TGCAGTGCTAGGAGAATTTACGAGCAGTACTTC.

This clonotype was recorded a few times. This chain uses TRBV29-1 with TRBJ2-2; D remains unclear. Per the germline V gene, CDR1 is SQVTM and CDR2 is ANQGSEA. The CDR3 sequence is 15 residues long. Trimming removed 0 bases from V and 0 bases from J, with 8 bases in between. The DNA for the CDR3 is TGCAGCGTTGAAGATCCCACAGCGAACACCGGGGAGCTGTTTTTT. This translates into CSVEDPTANTGELFF.

This chain links TRBV28 with TRBJ1-2; 7 bases agree with TRBD1. Trimming removed 5 bases from V and 8 bases from J; junction bases left unmatched: 8. Germline V lookup: CDR1 MDHEN, CDR2 SYDVKM. The CDR3 totals 13 residues. The CDR3 region is CASSVDRLRGYTF. In nucleotides, the CDR3 is TGTGCCAGCAGTGTGGACAGGCTTAGGGGCTACACCTTC.

This clonotype was counted at least ten times. The chain combines TRBV5-6 with TRBJ2-2; maybe TRBD2 (5 bases). The CDR3 has 13 residues. Looked up from germline, CDR1 is SGHDT and CDR2 is YYEEEE. The V end lost 4 bases, the J end lost 8 bases, and 12 bases lay between the germline ends. The CDR3 loop reads CASSQERGGELFF. CDR3 sequence (DNA): TGTGCCAGCAGCCAGGAACGCGGGGGGGAGCTGTTTTTT. The whole variable domain, remainder taken from reference TRBV5-6 and TRBJ2-2, is DAGVTQSPTHLIKTRGQQVTLRCSPKSGHDTVSWYQQALGQGPQFIFQYYEEEERQRGNFPDRFSGHQFPNYSSELNVNALLLGDSALYLCASSQERGGELFFGEGSRLTVL.

The sample holds many counts of this clonotype. The V and J genes are TRBV6-1 and TRBJ1-2, with D unclear. V lost 7 bases and J 3 bases, leaving 18 bases between the germline ends. The CDR3 is made up of 15 amino acids. Germline V gene data show CDR1 as MNHNS and CDR2 as SASEGT. This CDR3 is CASIAGASGDYGYTF. The CDR3 bases are TGTGCCAGCATAGCGGGAGCCAGCGGAGACTATGGCTACACCTTC.

This chain uses TRBV9 with TRBJ2-7; TRBD1 agrees at 10 bases. CDR3 length equals 18 residues. V was pared by 1 base and J by 3 bases, with 13 bases of the junction left unmatched. Germline V gene sequence: CDR1 SGDLS, CDR2 YYNGEE. CDR3 residues: CASSVYRDRGLTDYEQYF. The CDR3 nucleotides are TGTGCCAGCAGCGTATACCGGGACAGGGGTCTCACAGACTACGAGCAGTACTTC.

There are many counts of this clonotype. V and J are TRBV29-1 and TRBJ2-3, with D unresolved. Deletions cut 8 bases from V and 1 base from J, with 19 bases between. Germline V lookup: CDR1 SQVTM, CDR2 ANQGSEA. The CDR3 runs 15 residues. The DNA of the CDR3 is TGCAGCTATACCGCCTCAAGGCCGGGCACAGATACGCAGTATTTT. Amino acids: CSYTASRPGTDTQYF.

The table lists this clonotype with many counts. The gene calls are TRBV12-3 or TRBV12-4 and TRBJ1-6; 10 bases fit TRBD1. CDR3 size: 16 residues. V dropped 4 bases and J dropped 5; count of bases not matched to a gene: 5. DNA of the CDR3: TGTGCCAGCAGTTCCTCAGGACAGGGGGATAATTCACCCCTCCACTTT. Protein sequence: CASSSSGQGDNSPLHF.

This clonotype was detected only a few times. The chain couples TRBV12-3 or TRBV12-4 to TRBJ1-6; no reliable D call. This CDR3 is built from 18 residues. Deletions cut 3 bases from V and 10 bases from J, with 25 bases between. The CDR3: CASSFLVGGRTSSSPLHF. CDR3 nucleotide sequence: TGTGCCAGCAGTTTTCTGGTGGGCGGTAGAACAAGTTCGTCACCCCTCCACTTT.

This clonotype was seen ten or more times. The V call is TRBV20-1, the J call TRBJ1-1, with 7 bases fitting TRBD1. The CDR3 loop spans 14 amino acids. With 6 bases clipped from V and 0 bases from J, the junction kept 7 bases outside the gene matches. Germline V CDR1 and CDR2: DFQATT, SNEGSKA (reference sequence). CDR3 protein: CSARQGLMNTEAFF. CDR3 DNA: TGCAGTGCGAGACAGGGATTAATGAACACTGAAGCTTTCTTT.

Regarding this clonotype: A read error may be the cause here, since a much bigger clone is one base away. The V and J genes are TRBV6-5 and TRBJ2-3; D unresolved. This CDR3 spans 13 amino acids. Germline assignment: CDR1 MNHEY and CDR2 SVGAGI. V lost 7 bases to trimming and J lost 2 bases, with 10 bases between them. CDR3 in DNA: TGTGCCAGCAATCCTCTGAACACAGATACGCAGTATTTT. Its protein is CASNPLNTDTQYF.

In its sample, this clonotype was seen a few times. The V and J genes are TRBV3-1 and TRBJ1-1, with D hard to call. The CDR3 loop spans 13 amino acids. V lost 3 bases to trimming and J lost 7 bases, with 12 bases between them. Germline assignment: CDR1 LGHDT and CDR2 YNNKEL (reference sequence). Written as DNA, the CDR3 is TGTGCCAGCAGCCAGGGTGCTCCGGGTGAAGCTTTCTTT. Encoded protein: CASSQGAPGEAFF.

This clonotype has just a few counts. The rearrangement uses TRBV29-1 and TRBJ2-5; possibly TRBD2 for D (7 bases). V lost 7 bases and J lost 4, with 16 bases in between. Per the germline V gene, CDR1 is SQVTM and CDR2 is ANQGSEA. The CDR3 contains 13 residues. The CDR3 reads CSAEGEGRETQYF. CDR3 bases: TGCAGCGCAGAGGGGGAGGGACGAGAGACCCAGTACTTC. Full variable domain (outside the CDR3, taken from reference TRBV29-1 and TRBJ2-5): SAVISQKPSRDICQRGTSLTIQCQVDSQVTMMFWYRQQPGQSLTLIATANQGSEATYESGFVIDKFPISRPNLTFSTLTVSNMSPEDSSIYLCSAEGEGRETQYFGPGTRLLVL.

This clonotype was observed at least ten times. V gene TRBV28 combines with J gene TRBJ1-2; 9 nucleotides agree with TRBD1. CDR1 MDHEN and CDR2 SYDVKM come from the germline V gene. CDR3 length: 16 residues. V trimming: 7 bases; J trimming: 3 bases; junction bases outside the gene matches: 12. In DNA form, the CDR3 reads TGTGCCAGCACTACTCCGGACAGGGGTCGGTACTATGGCTACACCTTC. Protein: CASTTPDRGRYYGYTF.

This clonotype came up a few times. The chain combines TRBV12-3 or TRBV12-4 with TRBJ2-3; the match to TRBD2 covers 14 bases. The CDR3 length is 16 residues. Trimming removed 5 bases from V and 3 bases from J; junction bases left unmatched: 4. The DNA of the CDR3 is TGTGCCAGCAGTCAGAGACTAGCGGGGGGGACAGATACGCAGTATTTT. It yields the protein CASSQRLAGGTDTQYF.

This rearrangement joins TRBV4-3 to TRBJ2-3; 10 nucleotides match TRBD1. CDR3 length: 16 amino acids. V was clipped by 4 bases and J by 4 bases; unmatched bases: 8. Germline assignment: CDR1 LGHNA and CDR2 YSLEER. CDR3 DNA: TGCGCCAGCAGCCTAGCTGGACAGGGGGAGGCAGATACGCAGTATTTT. Its protein is CASSLAGQGEADTQYF.

This chain joins TRBV5-1 and TRBJ2-1, with 7 bases fitting TRBD1. This CDR3 is built from 13 residues. Germline V gives CDR1 SGHRS, CDR2 YFSETQ. The J segment lost 6 bases and the V segment lost 6 bases, leaving 6 bases of the junction unmatched. The CDR3 nucleotides read TGCGCCAGCACTGCACGACAGGGCAATGAGCAGTTCTTC. The encoded protein is CASTARQGNEQFF.